Listed below are T cell receptor beta chains from one sample, sequenced in a study of long-term antiretroviral therapy in people with HIV. Profiled with immunoSEQ multiplex PCR; TCRdb holds only in-frame clones, not every one. In the table there are 30,000 or so clones, 93% of which are singletons. Sequencing was performed on unsorted PBMCs, taken approximately 6.5 years after starting antiretroviral therapy. Receptors were obtained from a woman aged 40 to 49 with HIV. The CDR3 runs from the conserved cysteine through the conserved F or W. Fields, in order: J gene, D gene, clone size, V gene, CDR3 protein, CDR3 DNA. A D gene is named only where the DNA matches it firmly. Size is omitted from some rows. Given values are once, few, many or a class for expanded clones.

j_call: TRBJ1-5; d_call: -; clone_size: -; v_call: TRBV9; cdr3_aa: CASHPGLPQHF; cdr3_nt: TGTGCCAGCCACCCAGGATTGCCCCAGCATTTT
j_call: TRBJ1-1; d_call: -; clone_size: -; v_call: TRBV5-1; cdr3_aa: CASSLGPHMGEAFF; cdr3_nt: TGCGCCAGCAGCTTGGGGCCGCACATGGGGGAAGCTTTCTTT
j_call: TRBJ2-7; d_call: TRBD1; clone_size: -; v_call: TRBV6-5; cdr3_aa: CASSYTGVYDYEQYF; cdr3_nt: TGTGCCAGCAGCTATACAGGGGTGTATGACTACGAGCAGTACTTC
j_call: TRBJ1-1; d_call: -; clone_size: -; v_call: TRBV19; cdr3_aa: CASSREREGAFF; cdr3_nt: TGTGCCAGTAGTAGGGAGCGGGAAGGAGCTTTCTTT
j_call: TRBJ1-1; d_call: -; clone_size: -; v_call: TRBV4-3; cdr3_aa: CASSPQGGGTEAFF; cdr3_nt: TGCGCCAGCAGCCCCCAAGGAGGGGGCACTGAAGCTTTCTTT
j_call: TRBJ1-2; d_call: -; clone_size: -; v_call: TRBV19; cdr3_aa: CASSIGQGGGYTF; cdr3_nt: TGTGCCAGTAGTATAGGGCAGGGCGGCGGCTACACCTTC
j_call: TRBJ2-5; d_call: TRBD1; clone_size: -; v_call: TRBV5-6; cdr3_aa: CASSRYERGHRETQYF; cdr3_nt: TGTGCCAGCAGCCGCTATGAGAGGGGGCATCGGGAGACCCAGTACTTC
j_call: TRBJ2-7; d_call: -; clone_size: -; v_call: TRBV20-1; cdr3_aa: CSVGGYEQYF; cdr3_nt: TGCAGCGTTGGAGGGTACGAGCAGTACTTC
j_call: TRBJ2-5; d_call: -; clone_size: -; v_call: TRBV5-1; cdr3_aa: CASSLRGETQYF; cdr3_nt: TGCGCCAGCAGCTTGCGGGGAGAGACCCAGTACTTC
j_call: TRBJ1-2; d_call: -; clone_size: -; v_call: TRBV19; cdr3_aa: CASSIVGLNRRGYTF; cdr3_nt: TGTGCCAGTAGTATAGTCGGACTGAACCGGCGGGGCTACACCTTC
j_call: TRBJ1-5; d_call: TRBD1; clone_size: -; v_call: TRBV5-6; cdr3_aa: CASSFGQGISNQPQHF; cdr3_nt: TGTGCCAGCAGCTTTGGACAGGGGATTAGCAATCAGCCCCAGCATTTT
j_call: TRBJ2-6; d_call: -; clone_size: -; v_call: TRBV7-2; cdr3_aa: CASSLAGTGTGANVLTF; cdr3_nt: TGTGCCAGCAGCTTAGCGGGCACAGGGACTGGGGCCAACGTCCTGACTTTC
j_call: TRBJ1-2; d_call: TRBD1; clone_size: -; v_call: TRBV13; cdr3_aa: CASSYGTGAGGYTF; cdr3_nt: TGTGCCAGCAGCTACGGGACAGGGGCCGGCGGCTACACCTTC
j_call: TRBJ2-3; d_call: TRBD2; clone_size: -; v_call: TRBV5-8; cdr3_aa: CASSLVRGGPDTQYF; cdr3_nt: TGTGCCAGCAGCTTGGTGCGGGGGGGCCCAGATACGCAGTATTTT
j_call: TRBJ1-1; d_call: -; clone_size: -; v_call: TRBV9; cdr3_aa: CASSANPRRSTEAFF; cdr3_nt: TGTGCCAGCAGCGCGAATCCCCGCAGGAGCACTGAAGCTTTCTTT
j_call: TRBJ2-2; d_call: -; clone_size: -; v_call: TRBV5-4; cdr3_aa: CASSSQGNTGELFF; cdr3_nt: TGTGCCAGCAGCTCACAGGGAAACACCGGGGAGCTGTTTTTT
j_call: TRBJ1-1; d_call: -; clone_size: -; v_call: TRBV7-3; cdr3_aa: CASSPSGTDVEAFF; cdr3_nt: TGTGCCAGCAGCCCCTCCGGGACCGACGTCGAAGCTTTCTTT
j_call: TRBJ1-2; d_call: -; clone_size: -; v_call: TRBV28; cdr3_aa: CASSGSPDGYTF; cdr3_nt: TGTGCCAGCAGCGGGTCACCTGATGGCTACACCTTC
j_call: TRBJ1-2; d_call: -; clone_size: -; v_call: TRBV27; cdr3_aa: CASSPTPGVYGYTF; cdr3_nt: TGTGCCAGCAGTCCTACCCCGGGGGTCTATGGCTACACCTTC
j_call: TRBJ2-5; d_call: TRBD1; clone_size: -; v_call: TRBV9; cdr3_aa: CASSPLGQGLQETQYF; cdr3_nt: TGTGCCAGCAGCCCCCTGGGACAGGGGCTTCAAGAGACCCAGTACTTC
j_call: TRBJ2-3; d_call: TRBD1; clone_size: few; v_call: TRBV7-2; cdr3_aa: CASSPWAGGLTDTQYF; cdr3_nt: TGTGCCAGCAGCCCCTGGGCAGGGGGCCTCACAGATACGCAGTATTTT
j_call: TRBJ2-1; d_call: TRBD1; clone_size: -; v_call: TRBV29-1; cdr3_aa: CSAQGGQGYNEQFF; cdr3_nt: TGCAGCGCTCAAGGGGGACAGGGCTACAATGAGCAGTTCTTC
j_call: TRBJ2-5; d_call: TRBD1; clone_size: -; v_call: TRBV5-1; cdr3_aa: CASSTRTGRETQYF; cdr3_nt: TGCGCCAGCAGCACGAGGACAGGGAGAGAGACCCAGTACTTC
j_call: TRBJ2-1; d_call: -; clone_size: -; v_call: TRBV29-1; cdr3_aa: CSVSIIYNEQFF; cdr3_nt: TGCAGCGTCTCGATAATTTACAATGAGCAGTTCTTC
j_call: TRBJ2-3; d_call: TRBD2; clone_size: -; v_call: TRBV6-6; cdr3_aa: CASAEGGGAYTQYF; cdr3_nt: TGTGCCAGCGCGGAGGGCGGGGGGGCCTATACGCAGTATTTT
j_call: TRBJ2-7; d_call: -; clone_size: -; v_call: TRBV7-9; cdr3_aa: CASSLATFQGSYEQYF; cdr3_nt: TGTGCCAGCAGCTTAGCGACGTTTCAGGGGTCCTACGAGCAGTACTTC